This is a list of T cell receptor beta chains from one sample in a study of T-cell reconstitution after alpha-beta-depleted transplantation in children. TCRdb used MiXCR to reprocess the PCR reads, holding one entry per CDR3 protein. This sample yields about 300,000 distinct CDR3 sequences, of which 10% are seen a single time; roughly 7.1% belongs to the top ten. The source material was PBMCs, sampled before TCRalphabeta/CD19-depleted stem cell transplant. The receptor source for this set is a boy younger than two with acute myeloid leukemia, due to receive a stem cell transplant. The CDR3 runs from the conserved cysteine through the conserved F or W. D genes are given only for firm matches. Part of the rows lack a size; the others show once, few, many or a class for expanded clones.

V gene: TRBV15; CDR3 length: 13; D gene: NA; clone size: many; J gene: TRBJ2-2; CDR3 DNA: TGTGCCACTAAAGGGTTGCGTACCGGGGAGCTGTTTTTT; CDR3 protein: CATKGLRTGELFF
V gene: TRBV20-1; CDR3 length: 13; D gene: NA; clone size: NA; J gene: TRBJ1-6; CDR3 DNA: TGCAGTGCTAGATTCGGGGCCGGAGGCCCCCTCCACTTT; CDR3 protein: CSARFGAGGPLHF
V gene: TRBV19; CDR3 length: 15; D gene: TRBD1; clone size: many; J gene: TRBJ1-5; CDR3 DNA: TGTGCCAGTAGAGGACAGGTATTTAGCAATCAGCCCCAGCATTTT; CDR3 protein: CASRGQVFSNQPQHF
V gene: TRBV28; CDR3 length: 16; D gene: NA; clone size: many; J gene: TRBJ1-1; CDR3 DNA: TGTGCCAGCAGTTTAGATAGGGCACTAATGAACACTGAAGCTTTCTTT; CDR3 protein: CASSLDRALMNTEAFF
V gene: TRBV7-3; CDR3 length: 16; D gene: NA; clone size: NA; J gene: TRBJ2-3; CDR3 DNA: TGTGCCAGCAGCGTTGAGTCGGTTTCACCCACAGATACGCAGTATTTT; CDR3 protein: CASSVESVSPTDTQYF
V gene: TRBV12-3/TRBV12-4; CDR3 length: 13; D gene: TRBD2; clone size: many; J gene: TRBJ2-5; CDR3 DNA: TGTGCCAGCAGCCGCGGGGGTAAAGAGACCCAGTACTTC; CDR3 protein: CASSRGGKETQYF
V gene: TRBV20-1; CDR3 length: 14; D gene: TRBD2; clone size: many; J gene: TRBJ2-7; CDR3 DNA: TGCAGTGCTAGAGGCGGGGGGAACTCCTACGAGCAGTACTTC; CDR3 protein: CSARGGGNSYEQYF
V gene: TRBV15; CDR3 length: 15; D gene: NA; clone size: NA; J gene: TRBJ2-6; CDR3 DNA: TGTGCCACCAGCAGAGACCTCTCTGGGGCCAACGTCCTGACTTTC; CDR3 protein: CATSRDLSGANVLTF
V gene: TRBV5-1; CDR3 length: 14; D gene: NA; clone size: many; J gene: TRBJ2-1; CDR3 DNA: TGCGCCAGCAGCTTGGCCGACTACTACAATGAGCAGTTCTTC; CDR3 protein: CASSLADYYNEQFF
V gene: TRBV15; CDR3 length: 15; D gene: NA; clone size: few; J gene: TRBJ2-7; CDR3 DNA: TGTGCCACCAGCAGGCAGGACTGGGGAACCTACGAGCAGTACTTC; CDR3 protein: CATSRQDWGTYEQYF
V gene: TRBV5-5; CDR3 length: 16; D gene: NA; clone size: NA; J gene: TRBJ2-3; CDR3 DNA: TGTGCCAGCAGCTTAAGGGGGACATCAGGCACAGATACGCAGTATTTT; CDR3 protein: CASSLRGTSGTDTQYF
V gene: TRBV19; CDR3 length: 15; D gene: NA; clone size: many; J gene: TRBJ2-2; CDR3 DNA: TGTGCCAGTAGGGCGGGACAGCTATACACCGGGGAGCTGTTTTTT; CDR3 protein: CASRAGQLYTGELFF
V gene: TRBV20-1; CDR3 length: 15; D gene: TRBD1; clone size: many; J gene: TRBJ2-7; CDR3 DNA: TGCAGTGCTAGAAGGGGACAGGGGGGTGTCTACGAGCAGTACTTC; CDR3 protein: CSARRGQGGVYEQYF
V gene: TRBV12-3/TRBV12-4; CDR3 length: 15; D gene: NA; clone size: few; J gene: TRBJ2-7; CDR3 DNA: TGTGCCAGCAAAGGGGAGGAACTAGTGAATTACGAGCAGTACTTC; CDR3 protein: CASKGEELVNYEQYF
V gene: TRBV6-5; CDR3 length: 15; D gene: TRBD1; clone size: many; J gene: TRBJ1-2; CDR3 DNA: TGTGCCAGCAGTTACTCCAACAGGGGGCTGGGGGGCTACACCTTC; CDR3 protein: CASSYSNRGLGGYTF
V gene: TRBV12-3/TRBV12-4; CDR3 length: 15; D gene: NA; clone size: few; J gene: TRBJ2-7; CDR3 DNA: TGTGCCAGCAGTGGCTACGGCAGGGGCTCCTACGAGCAGTACTTC; CDR3 protein: CASSGYGRGSYEQYF
V gene: TRBV5-8; CDR3 length: 17; D gene: TRBD1; clone size: many; J gene: TRBJ2-2; CDR3 DNA: TGTGCCAGCAGCTACTGGACAGGACACTCCAACACCGGGGAGCTGTTTTTT; CDR3 protein: CASSYWTGHSNTGELFF
V gene: TRBV5-1; CDR3 length: 15; D gene: NA; clone size: many; J gene: TRBJ2-3; CDR3 DNA: TGCGCCAGCAGCTCCGTGGCGGACCTCGGAGATACGCAGTATTTT; CDR3 protein: CASSSVADLGDTQYF
V gene: TRBV7-7; CDR3 length: 15; D gene: NA; clone size: NA; J gene: TRBJ2-5; CDR3 DNA: TGTGCTAGCAGCTTAAGCGGCAGGGGTGAAGAGACCCAGTACTTC; CDR3 protein: CASSLSGRGEETQYF
V gene: TRBV6-1; CDR3 length: 14; D gene: NA; clone size: many; J gene: TRBJ1-2; CDR3 DNA: TGTGCCAGCAGTGAAGACAGTACTAACTATGGCTACACCTTC; CDR3 protein: CASSEDSTNYGYTF
V gene: TRBV29-1; CDR3 length: 12; D gene: NA; clone size: many; J gene: TRBJ2-1; CDR3 DNA: TGCAGCGTTCGCAGCTCCTACAATGAGCAGTTCTTC; CDR3 protein: CSVRSSYNEQFF
V gene: TRBV3-1; CDR3 length: 19; D gene: TRBD2; clone size: NA; J gene: TRBJ2-4; CDR3 DNA: TGTGCCAGCTGCCCCTCGACTAGCGGGGGGGTGTTAGCCAAAAACATTCAGTACTTC; CDR3 protein: CASCPSTSGGVLAKNIQYF
V gene: TRBV7-8; CDR3 length: 17; D gene: TRBD1; clone size: few; J gene: TRBJ2-1; CDR3 DNA: TGTGCCAGCAGCGCACCAACAGGGGGCCGACCCTACAATGAGCAGTTCTTC; CDR3 protein: CASSAPTGGRPYNEQFF
V gene: TRBV5-1; CDR3 length: 15; D gene: TRBD1; clone size: many; J gene: TRBJ2-1; CDR3 DNA: TGCGCCAGCAGCCTTCGACAGGGCAGAAGGATTGAGCAGTTCTTC; CDR3 protein: CASSLRQGRRIEQFF
V gene: TRBV11-3; CDR3 length: 14; D gene: NA; clone size: NA; J gene: TRBJ2-5; CDR3 DNA: TGTGCCAGCAGCTTATCCAGTTTTCCAGAGACCCAGTACTTC; CDR3 protein: CASSLSSFPETQYF
V gene: TRBV4-3; CDR3 length: 15; D gene: TRBD1; clone size: NA; J gene: TRBJ1-3; CDR3 DNA: TGCGCCAGCAGCCAACAGGGGGCGGTTGGAAACACCATATATTTT; CDR3 protein: CASSQQGAVGNTIYF
V gene: TRBV29-1; CDR3 length: 11; D gene: NA; clone size: NA; J gene: TRBJ2-2; CDR3 DNA: TGCAGCGTTGGGAGGACCGGGGAGCTGTTTTTT; CDR3 protein: CSVGRTGELFF
V gene: TRBV5-4; CDR3 length: 12; D gene: NA; clone size: NA; J gene: TRBJ2-5; CDR3 DNA: TGTGCCAGCAGCTTGAACTTGGGGACCCAGTACTTC; CDR3 protein: CASSLNLGTQYF
V gene: TRBV7-2; CDR3 length: 13; D gene: NA; clone size: once; J gene: TRBJ2-7; CDR3 DNA: TGTGCCAGCAGCTTAGCAGCAACCTACGAGCAGTACTTC; CDR3 protein: CASSLAATYEQYF
V gene: TRBV7-9; CDR3 length: 14; D gene: NA; clone size: many; J gene: TRBJ1-4; CDR3 DNA: TGTGCCAGCAGCCCGGGGGTAACTAATGAAAAACTGTTTTTT; CDR3 protein: CASSPGVTNEKLFF
V gene: TRBV29-1; CDR3 length: 15; D gene: TRBD2; clone size: many; J gene: TRBJ2-1; CDR3 DNA: TGCAGCGTCGAGGATCCGGGACTAGCGTTTAATGAGCAGTTCTTC; CDR3 protein: CSVEDPGLAFNEQFF
V gene: TRBV4-3; CDR3 length: 18; D gene: NA; clone size: many; J gene: TRBJ2-7; CDR3 DNA: TGCGCCAGCAGCCCGCAGCCCCAACTTGCGGGCTGGGCCTACGAGCAGTACTTC; CDR3 protein: CASSPQPQLAGWAYEQYF
V gene: TRBV7-6; CDR3 length: 15; D gene: NA; clone size: many; J gene: TRBJ1-5; CDR3 DNA: TGTGCCAGCAGCTTAGGGCAGGGAGGGGGTCAGCCCCAGCATTTT; CDR3 protein: CASSLGQGGGQPQHF
V gene: TRBV12-3/TRBV12-4; CDR3 length: 16; D gene: TRBD1; clone size: many; J gene: TRBJ2-4; CDR3 DNA: TGTGCCAGCAGTTTTAGGGGACAGCTAGCCAAAAACATTCAGTACTTC; CDR3 protein: CASSFRGQLAKNIQYF
V gene: TRBV28; CDR3 length: 12; D gene: NA; clone size: many; J gene: TRBJ2-3; CDR3 DNA: TGTGCCAGCAGTTTATTCTCAGATACGCAGTATTTT; CDR3 protein: CASSLFSDTQYF
V gene: TRBV7-2; CDR3 length: 15; D gene: TRBD2; clone size: many; J gene: TRBJ2-7; CDR3 DNA: TGTGCCAGCAGCCTCGACCTAGCGGGAGTATACGAGCAGTACTTC; CDR3 protein: CASSLDLAGVYEQYF
V gene: TRBV5-6; CDR3 length: 16; D gene: TRBD2; clone size: NA; J gene: TRBJ2-5; CDR3 DNA: TGTGCCAGCAGCTTGGGGACTAGCGGACTCCAAGAGACCCAGTACTTC; CDR3 protein: CASSLGTSGLQETQYF
V gene: TRBV6-5; CDR3 length: 15; D gene: NA; clone size: many; J gene: TRBJ2-5; CDR3 DNA: TGTGCCAGCAGTTACTCGGGGGGAGATGCGGAGACCCAGTACTTC; CDR3 protein: CASSYSGGDAETQYF
V gene: TRBV29-1; CDR3 length: 12; D gene: NA; clone size: many; J gene: TRBJ2-7; CDR3 DNA: TGCAGCGTTGAACGGGGTAGCTACGAGCAGTACTTC; CDR3 protein: CSVERGSYEQYF
V gene: TRBV5-5; CDR3 length: 15; D gene: NA; clone size: few; J gene: TRBJ2-7; CDR3 DNA: TGTGCCAGCAAAATGGACGGGACAACCTTCTACGAGCAGTACTTC; CDR3 protein: CASKMDGTTFYEQYF
V gene: TRBV5-1; CDR3 length: 18; D gene: NA; clone size: few; J gene: TRBJ2-6; CDR3 DNA: TGCGCCAGCAGCTTGGAGGGACCGCTTCCCTCTGGGGCCAACGTCCTGACTTTC; CDR3 protein: CASSLEGPLPSGANVLTF
V gene: TRBV7-2; CDR3 length: 14; D gene: NA; clone size: few; J gene: TRBJ1-5; CDR3 DNA: TGTGCCAGCAGTTCCCAACAGGGACGTCAGCCCCAGCATTTT; CDR3 protein: CASSSQQGRQPQHF
V gene: TRBV6-4; CDR3 length: 9; D gene: NA; clone size: many; J gene: TRBJ1-3; CDR3 DNA: TGTGCCAGCAGTGACTCGGCCCCTTTT; CDR3 protein: CASSDSAPF
V gene: TRBV7-9; CDR3 length: 16; D gene: TRBD1; clone size: few; J gene: TRBJ2-4; CDR3 DNA: TGTGCCAGCAGCTTGACAGGGCCAGTGGCCAAAAACATTCAGTACTTC; CDR3 protein: CASSLTGPVAKNIQYF
V gene: TRBV12-3/TRBV12-4; CDR3 length: 13; D gene: NA; clone size: many; J gene: TRBJ1-1; CDR3 DNA: TGTGCCAGCAGTCCCCGTCGGGGGGCTGAAGCTTTCTTT; CDR3 protein: CASSPRRGAEAFF
V gene: TRBV4-3; CDR3 length: 17; D gene: NA; clone size: few; J gene: TRBJ2-5; CDR3 DNA: TGCGCCAGCAGCCAAGATCCCTCGGGACAAGGAATTGAGACCCAGTACTTC; CDR3 protein: CASSQDPSGQGIETQYF
V gene: TRBV4-3; CDR3 length: 17; D gene: TRBD2; clone size: many; J gene: TRBJ2-1; CDR3 DNA: TGCGCCAGCAGCCAAATAATTAGCGGGTACGCCTACAATGAGCAGTTCTTC; CDR3 protein: CASSQIISGYAYNEQFF
V gene: TRBV7-2; CDR3 length: 16; D gene: NA; clone size: few; J gene: TRBJ2-7; CDR3 DNA: TGTGCCAGCAGCTTAAAAGCGCTCGTAGAGTACTACGAGCAGTACTTC; CDR3 protein: CASSLKALVEYYEQYF
V gene: TRBV9; CDR3 length: 17; D gene: TRBD2; clone size: few; J gene: TRBJ2-1; CDR3 DNA: TGTGCCAGCAGCGTAGCCCCGCTAGCGGGAAGGCACAATGAGCAGTTCTTC; CDR3 protein: CASSVAPLAGRHNEQFF
V gene: TRBV4-2; CDR3 length: 16; D gene: TRBD1; clone size: few; J gene: TRBJ2-7; CDR3 DNA: TGTGCCAGCAGCCAAGAAGGCGCCGGGACAGGCTACGAGCAGTACTTC; CDR3 protein: CASSQEGAGTGYEQYF
V gene: TRBV2; CDR3 length: 13; D gene: NA; clone size: few; J gene: TRBJ2-3; CDR3 DNA: TGTGCCAGCGAGCGGAGGAGCCCAGATACGCAGTATTTT; CDR3 protein: CASERRSPDTQYF
V gene: TRBV11-2; CDR3 length: 14; D gene: NA; clone size: NA; J gene: TRBJ2-7; CDR3 DNA: TGTGCCAGCAGCGAATGGACAGCCAGGGACGAGCAGTACTTC; CDR3 protein: CASSEWTARDEQYF
V gene: TRBV3-1; CDR3 length: 15; D gene: NA; clone size: many; J gene: TRBJ1-5; CDR3 DNA: TGTGCCAGCAGCCCTTTGTCCGGGGTTGGCCAGCCCCAGCATTTT; CDR3 protein: CASSPLSGVGQPQHF
V gene: TRBV5-1; CDR3 length: 15; D gene: TRBD2; clone size: few; J gene: TRBJ2-1; CDR3 DNA: TGCGCCAGCAGCGCTTGGACTAGCGGGACCGATGAGCAGTTCTTC; CDR3 protein: CASSAWTSGTDEQFF
V gene: TRBV2; CDR3 length: 12; D gene: NA; clone size: many; J gene: TRBJ2-7; CDR3 DNA: TGTGCCAGCAACCCGACGACCTACGAGCAGTACTTC; CDR3 protein: CASNPTTYEQYF